This T cell receptor (beta chain) emerged from a study of memory CD4+ T cells and cytomegalovirus serostatus. Study information: Of the healthy Belgian adults, 9 were CMV seropositive and 24 seronegative.

V was pared by 0 bases and J by 8 bases, with 10 bases of the junction left unmatched. Germline V gene lookup returns CDR1 SGDLS and CDR2 YYNGEE. The CDR3 has 17 amino acids. The sort gate was single viable CD3+CD4+CD8-CD45RO+ cells for memory CD4+ T cells. Study-wide findings and caveats: Of 150 to 200 reported CMV TCRbeta sequences, under 80 were found in memory CD4+ repertoires.

Notes on this clone: As yet, its antigen is unknown.

Only in-frame clones appear in the TCRdb table, and some are missing; sequencing was by immunoSEQ multiplex PCR. The data show about 58,000 clones, approximately 81% seen once. The sequence came from an adult in good health and CMV-seronegative. Some clones in this sample may be carry-over from other donors' samples. V and J are TRBV9 and TRBJ2-1; TRBD2 aligns across 11 bases. Sequenced input: memory CD4+ T cells from blood. The DNA for the CDR3 is TGTGCCAGCAGCGTAGCTCCACTAGCGGGAGCCGTCGATGAGCAGTTCTTC. Its protein is CASSVAPLAGAVDEQFF.